Here is one T cell receptor beta chain with its context. Its recognized antigen is unknown. No qualities accompany the bases; no much larger clone lies one base away. Other nucleotide sequences from this sample produce the same CDR3. Genomic DNA was isolated from the sorted cells so that the TCRbeta CDR3 region could be sequenced. The immunoSEQ Assay was used for sequencing of TCRbeta CDR3 regions. TCRdb carries this immuneACCESS record with in-frame sequences only. Its versions omit some clonotypes, under half of them owing to an unresolved V gene in the studies checked, with the rest unexplained. This sample lists approximately 21,000 clones; about 79% were detected once. The ten largest clones take up 20% to 30% of the sample. The source of the sample is a study of OX40 agonist ivuxolimab in advanced cancers. Background on the whole study: Ivuxolimab was a fully human IgG2 agonistic monoclonal antibody targeting the costimulatory receptor OX40 (CD134). Peripheral TCRbeta sequencing aimed to test whether ivuxolimab altered TCR sequence diversity and caused clonal T-cell expansion. The paper reports the monotherapy dose-escalation portion (N of about 47 patients) of the phase I ivuxolimab trial. Among the approximately 54 dose-escalation patients, about 20 had hepatocellular carcinoma, about 15 melanoma, 9 renal cell carcinoma and 9 head and neck cancer. Partial responses occurred in three dose-escalation patients, of whom one had hepatocellular carcinoma and two had cutaneous melanoma. Patients were allowed to have had prior anti-PD-1, anti-PD-L1 or anti-CTLA-4 therapy, and approximately 40% of the dose-escalation patients had previously received checkpoint inhibitors. In the dose-escalation cohort, more than 75% of patients were male, and the mean age was approximately 64 years, with a range of about 23 to 85. Intravenous ivuxolimab was administered to patients every 2 weeks at six dose levels: 0.01, 0.1, 0.3, 1.5, 3 and 10 mg/kg. Overall results and qualifications from the work: After ivuxolimab, more expanded clones were found on average in CD8+ T cells than in CD4+ T cells. Low levels of normalized T-cell clonal expansion were also seen in some nonresponding patients. Which antigens the clonally expanded peripheral T cells were specific for was not determined. At doses from 0.1 to 3.0 mg/kg, clonal expansion was seen in both CD4+ and CD8+ blood T cells between baseline and week 6. In the 0.1-3.0 mg/kg groups, partial responders were among the patients with the lowest normalized peripheral clonal expansion, particularly in CD8+ T cells.

The trial excluded patients who had a history of autoimmune disease or were on systemic immunosuppression. Peripheral blood for TCR sequencing was drawn from every dose cohort at baseline, at cycle 4 day 1 and at cycle 7 day 1. The samples were taken from a phase I, first-in-human, multicenter, open-label dose-escalation trial of ivuxolimab. Adults with locally advanced or metastatic melanoma, renal cell, hepatocellular, or head and neck squamous cell carcinoma were enrolled in the trial. Before TCR sequencing, CD4+ T cells and CD8+ T cells from peripheral blood were sorted into separate populations. Taken from the germline V gene (reference sequence), the CDR1 and CDR2 loops are GTSNPN and SVGIG. Taken from cysteine to phenylalanine, the CDR3 has 17 residues. The only DNA kept is the CDR3, 51 bases in frame from the first base. After removal of 4 bases from V and 3 bases from J, the junction retains 10 bases not matched to a gene.

The sample was CD4+ or CD8+ T cells sorted from blood, taken in a trial of the OX40 agonist ivuxolimab. The sequence was obtained from an adult with an advanced solid tumor such as melanoma, head and neck, liver or kidney cancer. The V gene is TRBV30 and the J gene is TRBJ2-3, and TRBD2 aligns with 13 junction nucleotides. The nucleotides are TGTGCCTGGACTGGACTAGCGGGAGAGGAGAGTACAGATACGCAGTATTTT. Its amino acids are CAWTGLAGEESTDTQYF.